A single sample gave rise to the 25 T cell receptor beta chains below, sequenced in a study of OX40 agonist ivuxolimab in advanced cancers. The repertoire was sequenced with immunoSEQ multiplex PCR; TCRdb's copy has only in-frame clones and lacks some. The profile shows about 100,000 clones, approximately 90% of them singletons. The sample here was CD4+ or CD8+ T cells sorted from blood, taken in a trial of the OX40 agonist ivuxolimab. The receptors here all came from an adult with an advanced solid tumor such as melanoma, head and neck, liver or kidney cancer.

The rearrangement uses TRBV30 and TRBJ1-2; no clear D. The CDR3 extends over 13 amino acids. The V gene lost 2 bases and the J gene lost 2 bases, with 9 bases spanning the gap. The V gene's germline CDR1 is GTSNPN and CDR2 SVGIG (reference sequence). Here the CDR3 reads CAWSSPANYGYTF. The DNA of the CDR3 is TGTGCCTGGAGTTCCCCAGCAAACTATGGCTACACCTTC.

The V and J genes are TRBV6-1 and TRBJ1-1; the D is unclear. Trimming cost V 6 bases and J 1 base, with 12 bases left between them. The germline CDR1 and CDR2 sequences are MNHNS and SASEGT. This CDR3 is 14 amino acids long. The CDR3 coding sequence is TGTGCCAGCAGGGACCGGGCTGGGAACACTGAAGCTTTCTTT. Encoded protein: CASRDRAGNTEAFF.

The V and J genes are TRBV6-5 and TRBJ2-7; 13 bases align to TRBD2. The length of the CDR3 is 15 residues. Germline CDR1 is MNHEY and CDR2 is SVGAGI. V trimming: 4 bases; J trimming: 2 bases; junction bases outside the gene matches: 2. The chain's CDR3 is CASSSGLAGTYEQYF. CDR3 in DNA: TGTGCCAGCAGTTCGGGACTAGCGGGAACCTACGAGCAGTACTTC.

A single count supports this clone. The genes are TRBV21-1 and TRBJ2-5; the D call of TRBD2 is as the table states it, not checked on the DNA. TRBV21-1 is a pseudogene. This CDR3 spans 18 amino acids. CDR3 loop: CASSKGTSGSNSQETQYF. Here the CDR3 DNA reads TGTGCCAGCAGCAAAGGGACTAGCGGGAGTAACTCACAAGAGACCCAGTACTTC.

This clone was seen a handful of times. This chain joins TRBV7-6 and TRBJ2-3; TRBD2 matches 11 bases. The CDR3 has 16 amino acids. Trimming cost V 5 bases and J 3 bases; bases outside gene matches: 7. CDR1 is SGHVS and CDR2 is FNYEAQ in the germline V gene. The CDR3 here is CASSILLAGATDTQYF. For the CDR3, the DNA is TGTGCCAGCAGCATACTACTAGCGGGAGCAACAGATACGCAGTATTTT. The full variable domain, rest sourced from reference TRBV7-6 and TRBJ2-3, is GAGVSQSPRYKVTKRGQDVALRCDPISGHVSLYWYRQALGQGPEFLTYFNYEAQQDKSGLPNDRFSAERPEGSISTLTIQRTEQRDSAMYRCASSILLAGATDTQYFGPGTRLTVL.

The V and J genes are TRBV2 and TRBJ1-5, with D possibly matching TRBD1 (5 bases). The CDR3 covers 17 residues. Germline V lookup: CDR1 SNHLY, CDR2 FYNNEI. Trimming shortened V by 4 bases and J by 0 bases, and 16 bases separated the two germline ends. The CDR3 protein is CASSGWGRADSNQPQHF. CDR3 nucleotides: TGTGCCAGCAGTGGTTGGGGCAGGGCAGATAGCAATCAGCCCCAGCATTTT.

About this clone: The sample contains more than one DNA sequence encoding this CDR3. The gene calls are TRBV10-1 and TRBJ2-3; unclear D gene. V lost 0 bases and J lost 1, with 2 bases in between. Germline lookup yields CDR1 WNHNN and CDR2 SYGVQD (reference sequence). There are 13 residues in the CDR3. The CDR3 loop reads CASSESGTDTQYF. The CDR3 coding sequence is TGCGCCAGCAGTGAGTCGGGCACAGATACGCAGTATTTT.

Details on this clone: The identical CDR3 is also encoded by other nucleotide sequences in the sample. The chain uses TRBV29-1 and TRBJ1-3; D perhaps matches TRBD1 (5 bases). Deletions cut 3 bases from V and 2 bases from J, with 8 bases between. The CDR3 covers 13 residues. Germline V gives CDR1 SQVTM, CDR2 ANQGSEA. Written as DNA, the CDR3 is TGCAGCGTTGATGGGGGAGCTGGAAACACCATATATTTT. Encoded protein: CSVDGGAGNTIYF.

The V gene is TRBV14, the J gene TRBJ2-5, with 7 nucleotides matching TRBD2. Germline-derived CDR1 and CDR2 are SGHDN and FVKESK. J lost 5 bases, V lost 1 base, and 7 bases had no gene match. The CDR3 covers 15 residues. Here the CDR3 DNA reads TGTGCCAGCAGCCAAGTTGTTAGGGGAGGGGAGACCCAGTACTTC. Protein sequence: CASSQVVRGGETQYF.

The chain joins TRBV6-1 to TRBJ1-4, with D uncertain. Between the trimmed V and J ends, which lost 2 bases and 4 bases, there was a span of 11 bases. CDR1 MNHNS and CDR2 SASEGT come from the germline V gene. This CDR3 region has 15 residues. CDR3 in amino acids: CASSERSAINEKLFF. CDR3 nucleotide sequence: TGTGCCAGCAGTGAAAGGTCGGCCATTAATGAAAAACTGTTTTTT.

The rearrangement joins TRBV6-5 to TRBJ2-7; D may be TRBD1 (6 bases). V was trimmed by 5 bases and J by 4 bases, leaving 18 bases between them. Per germline, CDR1 MNHEY and CDR2 SVGAGI. This CDR3 has 15 amino acids. CDR3 nucleotides: TGTGCCAGCAGTAAAACAGGGTTTGGGGGATACGAGCAGTACTTC. Translating gives CASSKTGFGGYEQYF.

This clone has just one count. The chain couples TRBV6-6 to TRBJ1-1; 9 nucleotides align to TRBD1. This CDR3 contains 15 residues. Germline V gene data show CDR1 as MNHNY and CDR2 as SVGAGI (reference sequence). Germline trimming cut 2 bases from V and 5 bases from J; bases unmatched to any gene: 6. CDR3 region: CASSYTGTGRTEAFF. The CDR3 coding sequence is TGTGCCAGCAGTTACACCGGGACAGGGAGGACTGAAGCTTTCTTT.

Comments on this clone: One end of the junction does not line up with germline, which may come from a read error. V gene TRBV6-1 combines with J gene TRBJ1-3; 11 nucleotides line up with TRBD1. The CDR3 loop spans 11 amino acids. The germline V gene has CDR1 MNHNS and CDR2 SASEGT. The CDR3 loop is CASSGPGQGVF. CDR3 DNA: TGTGCCAGCAGTGGGCCGGGACAGGGGGTTTTT.

The chain couples TRBV11-2 to TRBJ2-7; D is unresolved. The germline CDR1 and CDR2 sequences are SGHAT and FQNNGV. CDR3 length: 12 amino acids. V lost 2 bases, J lost 6 bases, and 8 bases lay in between. CDR3 DNA: TGTGCCAGCAGCTTATCTTTTCTCGAGCAGTACTTC. Its protein is CASSLSFLEQYF.

The count of this clone is one. The rearrangement uses TRBV11-1 and TRBJ2-5; no clear D. The ends were cut back, 2 bases at V and 4 bases at J, with 5 bases in the middle. This CDR3 is built from 12 residues. CDR1 is SGHAT, CDR2 FQDESV, per germline (reference sequence). The CDR3 DNA follows: TGTGCCAGCAGCTTACGTTTAGAGACCCAGTACTTC. Its translation is CASSLRLETQYF.

V gene TRBV29-1 combines with J gene TRBJ2-5, with 7 bases that match TRBD1. V lost 4 bases, J lost 4 bases, and 6 bases stayed unmatched. Germline CDR1 is SQVTM and CDR2 is ANQGSEA. The CDR3 is 13 residues long. The CDR3: CSVGQGGLETQYF. The CDR3 region has the DNA TGCAGCGTTGGACAGGGTGGGCTAGAGACCCAGTACTTC. The full variable domain, completed using reference TRBV29-1 and TRBJ2-5, is SAVISQKPSRDICQRGTSLTIQCQVDSQVTMMFWYRQQPGQSLTLIATANQGSEATYESGFVIDKFPISRPNLTFSTLTVSNMSPEDSSIYLCSVGQGGLETQYFGPGTRLLVL.

For the CDR3, the DNA is TGTGCCAGCAGCCAAGATTGGGAGGGAAGCTATGGCTACACCTTC. Protein: CASSQDWEGSYGYTF. V gene TRBV4-2 combines with J gene TRBJ1-2, with D uncertain. Germline loops: CDR1 LGHNA, CDR2 YNFKEQ. V was cut by 0 bases and J by 4 bases, with 12 bases left in between. This CDR3 is built from 15 residues.

The rearrangement uses TRBV7-3 and TRBJ2-2; D is unresolved. The germline V gene encodes CDR1 SGHTA and CDR2 FQGTGA. Trimming pared 5 bases from V and 6 bases from J, leaving 10 bases between. CDR3 length equals 13 residues. Written as DNA, the CDR3 is TGTGCCAGCAGCCCGGTCGTGGCCGGGGAGCTGTTTTTT. This gives the protein CASSPVVAGELFF.

The chain couples TRBV5-4 to TRBJ2-4; maybe TRBD2 (5 bases). CDR3 size: 14 residues. Germline CDR1 reads SGHNT; CDR2 reads YYREEE (reference sequence). The V end lost 0 bases, the J end lost 2 bases, and 6 bases lay between the germline ends. The CDR3 here is CASSLDGTKNIQYF. The CDR3 DNA sequence: TGTGCCAGCAGCTTGGACGGGACCAAAAACATTCAGTACTTC. Full variable domain (outside the CDR3, taken from reference TRBV5-4 and TRBJ2-4): ETGVTQSPTHLIKTRGQQVTLRCSSQSGHNTVSWYQQALGQGPQFIFQYYREEENGRGNFPPRFSGLQFPNYSSELNVNALELDDSALYLCASSLDGTKNIQYFGAGTRLSVL.

The J gene is TRBJ2-5, the V gene TRBV6-5; 7 bases line up with TRBD2. The ends lost 6 bases at V and 5 bases at J; junction bases unmatched: 9. Germline CDR1 reads MNHEY; CDR2 reads SVGAGI. This CDR3 is 14 amino acids long. The CDR3 loop is CASRAPSGVETQYF. CDR3 nucleotides: TGTGCCAGCAGAGCCCCGAGCGGGGTGGAGACCCAGTACTTC.

The chain combines TRBV6-1 with TRBJ2-5, with D tentatively TRBD2 (5 bases). The CDR3 is 14 amino acids. V gave up 0 bases and J gave up 5 bases, with 10 bases separating them. Germline values: CDR1 MNHNS, CDR2 SASEGT. The CDR3, as DNA: TGTGCCAGCAGTGAAGCGCTGCGAGGGGAGACCCAGTACTTC. Its protein is CASSEALRGETQYF.

V usage is TRBV19 and J usage is TRBJ1-2; possibly TRBD1 for D (5 bases). Germline CDR1 and CDR2: LNHDA and SQIVND (reference sequence). The ends were cut back, 6 bases at V and 0 bases at J, with 14 bases in the middle. This CDR3 spans 15 amino acids. Written as DNA, the CDR3 is TGTGCCAGTAGCCTTACAGGTCCTACTAACTATGGCTACACCTTC. The encoded protein is CASSLTGPTNYGYTF. Filled out from reference TRBV19 and TRBJ1-2, the complete variable domain reads DGGITQSPKYLFRKEGQNVTLSCEQNLNHDAMYWYRQDPGQGLRLIYYSQIVNDFQKGDIAEGYSVSREKKESFPLTVTSAQKNPTAFYLCASSLTGPTNYGYTFGSGTRLTVV.

As regards this clone: The junction differs from germline at one of its ends, possibly a read error. V and J are TRBV7-9 and TRBJ2-3, with 7 bases identical to TRBD2. Germline CDR1 is SEHNR and CDR2 is FQNEAQ (reference sequence). The CDR3 runs to 15 residues. This chain's CDR3 is CASSLAGSSTDTQYF. CDR3 nucleotides: TGTGCCAGCAGTTTAGCGGGCTCTAGCACAGATACGCAGTATTTT.

This rearrangement joins TRBV11-2 to TRBJ2-7; D possibly matches TRBD1 or TRBD2 (5 bases each). The CDR3 covers 15 residues. Germline V gene lookup returns CDR1 SGHAT and CDR2 FQNNGV. The V and J ends lost 6 bases and 0 bases respectively, with 15 bases between them. Written as DNA, the CDR3 is TGTGCCAGCAGGTTCCCCGGGACCAACTCCTACGAGCAGTACTTC. Translating gives CASRFPGTNSYEQYF.

This chain connects TRBV7-6 to TRBJ1-5; D is undetermined. Germline V gene data show CDR1 as SGHVS and CDR2 as FNYEAQ. The CDR3 has 14 residues. The ends were cut back, 0 bases at V and 4 bases at J, with 7 bases in the middle. The CDR3 DNA reads TGTGCCAGCAGCTTAGCAGGAGTAAATCAGCCCCAGCATTTT. Amino acid sequence: CASSLAGVNQPQHF.